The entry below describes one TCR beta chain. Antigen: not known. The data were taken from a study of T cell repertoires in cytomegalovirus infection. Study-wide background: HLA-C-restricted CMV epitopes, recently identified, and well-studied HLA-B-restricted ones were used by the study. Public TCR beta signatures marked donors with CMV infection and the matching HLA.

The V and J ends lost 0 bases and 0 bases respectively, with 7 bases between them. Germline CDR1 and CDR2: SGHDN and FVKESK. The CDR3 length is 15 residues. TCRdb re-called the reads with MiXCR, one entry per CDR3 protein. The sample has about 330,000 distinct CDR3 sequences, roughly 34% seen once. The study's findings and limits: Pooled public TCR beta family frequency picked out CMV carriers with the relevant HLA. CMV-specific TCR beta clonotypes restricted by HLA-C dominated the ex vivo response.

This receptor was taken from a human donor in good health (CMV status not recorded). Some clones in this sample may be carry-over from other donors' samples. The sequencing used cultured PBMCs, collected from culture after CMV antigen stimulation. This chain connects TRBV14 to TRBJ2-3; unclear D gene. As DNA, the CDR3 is TGTGCCAGCAGCCAAGAGGGCCAAAGCACAGATACGCAGTATTTT. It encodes CASSQEGQSTDTQYF.